This is a list of T cell receptor beta chains from one sample in a study of somatic mutations in cytotoxic T cells in rheumatoid arthritis. Measured with immunoSEQ multiplex PCR; TCRdb has only the in-frame clones, and not every one. The profile shows just under 7,500 clones, about 90% of them singletons. Sequencing used CD8+ T cells sorted from blood. The receptors were sampled from a man aged 40-50 years with rheumatoid arthritis. The CDR3 runs from the conserved cysteine through the conserved F or W. A D gene is named only where the DNA matches it firmly. Clone size appears in some rows only: once, few, many, or a class for an expanded clone.

D gene | J gene | CDR3 length | clone size | V gene | CDR3 DNA | CDR3 protein
TRBD1 | TRBJ2-3 | 15 | - | TRBV7-8 | TGTGCCAGCAGTTTACAGGGGGCTAGCACAGATACGCAGTATTTT | CASSLQGASTDTQYF
- | TRBJ2-3 | 15 | - | TRBV7-2 | TGTGCCAGCAGCCGCCCCCCGGGGGGCACAGATACGCAGTATTTT | CASSRPPGGTDTQYF
TRBD1 | TRBJ1-5 | 15 | - | TRBV15 | TGTGCCACCAGCAGAGGGGACAGTAGCAATCAGCCCCAGCATTTT | CATSRGDSSNQPQHF
TRBD2 | TRBJ2-2 | 17 | once | TRBV19 | TGTGCCAGTAGTTACGGGACTAGCGGGGGAAACACCGGGGAGCTGTTTTTT | CASSYGTSGGNTGELFF
- | TRBJ2-7 | 13 | - | TRBV7-2 | TGTGCCAGCAGCTTAGGGCTGCATATCGAGCAGTACTTC | CASSLGLHIEQYF
TRBD1 | TRBJ2-4 | 14 | - | TRBV12-5 | TGTGCTAGTGGGACAGGGGCGGCCAAAAACATTCAGTACTTC | CASGTGAAKNIQYF
TRBD2 | TRBJ2-2 | 17 | - | TRBV11-2 | TGTGCCAGCAGCAAGGGACTAGCGGGGGGATTCACCGGGGAGCTGTTTTTT | CASSKGLAGGFTGELFF
- | TRBJ2-2 | 17 | - | TRBV4-1 | TGCGCCAGCAGCCAAGAAACCTCGGTGTTATGGACCGGGGAGCTGTTTTTT | CASSQETSVLWTGELFF
TRBD2 | TRBJ2-5 | 14 | - | TRBV7-6 | TGTGCCAGCAGCTTCTCGGGGGGGCGAGAGACCCAGTACTTC | CASSFSGGRETQYF
TRBD1 | TRBJ1-6 | 13 | - | TRBV27 | TGTGCCAGCGCTGACAGGGAGTATTCCCCCCTCCACTTT | CASADREYSPLHF
- | TRBJ1-1 | 13 | - | TRBV7-2 | TGTGCCAGCAGCCCACAGGTGGGGACTGAAGCTTTCTTT | CASSPQVGTEAFF
- | TRBJ1-1 | 14 | - | TRBV7-9 | TGTGCCAGCAGCCCCCAAGGTGGGGGCTGGGAAGCTTTCTTT | CASSPQGGGWEAFF
- | TRBJ2-2 | 16 | - | TRBV13 | TGTGCCAGCAGCTTAGGCAGCAGGGGGAACACCGGGGAGCTGTTTTTT | CASSLGSRGNTGELFF
TRBD2 | TRBJ2-1 | 15 | - | TRBV19 | TGTGCCACCGACCTCACTAGCGGGGGGGCCAATGAGCAGTTCTTC | CATDLTSGGANEQFF
- | TRBJ2-6 | 23 | - | TRBV12-5 | TGTGCTAGTGGTTTCTTCGTCAGGGGCGTTTTTTTGAGTCCCCCTTCTGGGGCCAACGTCCTGACTTTC | CASGFFVRGVFLSPPSGANVLTF
TRBD1 | TRBJ1-2 | 13 | - | TRBV19 | TGTGCCAGTAGAGGGGGCGTCGACTATGGCTACACCTTC | CASRGGVDYGYTF
TRBD1 | TRBJ1-1 | 13 | - | TRBV2 | TGTGCCAGTGGGACAGGTGGGAACACTGAAGCTTTCTTT | CASGTGGNTEAFF
- | TRBJ1-6 | 16 | - | TRBV27 | TGTGCCAGCAGTGCCGTGGGGGCATGGTATAATTCCCCCCTCCACTTT | CASSAVGAWYNSPLHF
TRBD2 | TRBJ2-1 | 16 | - | TRBV19 | TGTGCCAGTAGTGACGGACTAGCGGGGGGCATATATGAGCAGTTCTTC | CASSDGLAGGIYEQFF
TRBD1 | TRBJ2-5 | 14 | - | TRBV25-1 | TGTGCCAGCAGTAGACAGGGCTACGGGGAGACCCAGTACTTC | CASSRQGYGETQYF
- | TRBJ1-1 | 17 | few | TRBV21-1 | TGTGCCAGCAGCAAAAAAGGGACAGGGGCGATGAACACTGAAGCTTTCTTT | CASSKKGTGAMNTEAFF
TRBD2 | TRBJ2-3 | 15 | - | TRBV15 | TGTGCCACCAGCAGAGACCGGGGGGGAGGAGATACGCAGTATTTT | CATSRDRGGGDTQYF
TRBD1 | TRBJ2-7 | 16 | - | TRBV7-2 | TGTGCCAGCAGCCCAAGATCCACAGGGGGCTTTTACGAGCAGTACTTC | CASSPRSTGGFYEQYF
- | TRBJ2-7 | 16 | - | TRBV7-8 | TGTGCCAGCAGCCACATCCCCTCAGGGGTCGGACACGAGCAGTACTTC | CASSHIPSGVGHEQYF
- | TRBJ1-6 | 15 | - | TRBV27 | TGTGCCAGCAGTTTACGGGGTTCCTATAATTCCCCCCTCCACTTT | CASSLRGSYNSPLHF
- | TRBJ1-2 | 12 | - | TRBV2 | TGTGCCAGCTCTCGGGGAGGGGAGGGCTACACCTTC | CASSRGGEGYTF
- | TRBJ1-2 | 15 | - | TRBV5-6 | TGTGCCAGCAGCTTGGAGCAGCCTCACTTCGGGGGCTACACCTTC | CASSLEQPHFGGYTF
- | TRBJ1-3 | 17 | few | TRBV28 | TGTGCCAGCAGTGGAATCCAGGGACTTTTCTCTGGAAACACCATATATTTT | CASSGIQGLFSGNTIYF
- | TRBJ2-7 | 12 | - | TRBV6-1 | TGTGCCAGCAGTGACTTCTCCTACGAGCAGTACTTC | CASSDFSYEQYF
- | TRBJ2-5 | 14 | - | TRBV13 | TGTGCCAGCAGCTTATCGGAAGGGGAAGAGACCCAGTACTTC | CASSLSEGEETQYF
- | TRBJ2-3 | 15 | - | TRBV6-5 | TGTGCCAGCAGTGACTCTCAGGGTGGACAGGATACGCAGTATTTT | CASSDSQGGQDTQYF
TRBD2 | TRBJ2-3 | 18 | - | TRBV28 | TGTGCCAGCAGTTACGAACTAGCGGGGGCCGAAAACACAGATACGCAGTATTTT | CASSYELAGAENTDTQYF
TRBD1 | TRBJ2-5 | 17 | - | TRBV4-1 | TGCGCCAGCAGTTACCAAGCTCGACAGGGGGTGATGGAGACCCAGTACTTC | CASSYQARQGVMETQYF
TRBD2 | TRBJ2-5 | 14 | - | TRBV11-3 | TGTGCCAGCAGCTCCCCGGGGGGTCAAGAGACCCAGTACTTC | CASSSPGGQETQYF
TRBD1 | TRBJ2-7 | 15 | - | TRBV2 | TGTGCCAGCAGTGAAGTTGACAGGGGTTCCTACGAGCAGTACTTC | CASSEVDRGSYEQYF
TRBD2 | TRBJ2-3 | 17 | once | TRBV7-9 | TGTGCCAGCAGCGGACCGGGACTAGCGGGACGCACAGATACGCAGTATTTT | CASSGPGLAGRTDTQYF
TRBD1 | TRBJ2-2 | 17 | - | TRBV19 | TGTGCCAGTAGTACCACACCGGGACAGGGACGGACCGGGGAGCTGTTTTTT | CASSTTPGQGRTGELFF
TRBD1 | TRBJ1-5 | 15 | - | TRBV4-1 | TGCGCCAGCAGCCATCAACAGGGGGTCAATCAGCCCCAGCATTTT | CASSHQQGVNQPQHF
TRBD2 | TRBJ2-2 | 15 | - | TRBV2 | TGTGCCAGCAGCCCGGGGCTAGCGGACACCGGGGAGCTGTTTTTT | CASSPGLADTGELFF
TRBD2 | TRBJ2-1 | 17 | - | TRBV2 | TGTGCCAGCAGCCCCGGGATAGCGGGGGGGTTCTACAATGAGCAGTTCTTC | CASSPGIAGGFYNEQFF
TRBD1 | TRBJ1-6 | 14 | - | TRBV13 | TGTGCCAGCAGCAAAGGACAGGGAAATTCACCCCTCCACTTT | CASSKGQGNSPLHF
- | TRBJ2-1 | 18 | - | TRBV7-7 | TGTGCCAGCAGCTTAGGCGGTGGAGTAGCGGATGGGGACAATGAGCAGTTCTTC | CASSLGGGVADGDNEQFF
TRBD2 | TRBJ2-3 | 16 | - | TRBV30 | TGTGCCTGGAGTCCACTAGCGGGTTCTAGCACAGATACGCAGTATTTT | CAWSPLAGSSTDTQYF
- | TRBJ2-5 | 17 | - | TRBV4-1 | TGCGCCAGCAGCCCAGGTAGGGGCAGGGCGGACCAAGAGACCCAGTACTTC | CASSPGRGRADQETQYF
- | TRBJ2-5 | 16 | - | TRBV5-3 | TGTGCCAGAAGCTTGGCCGAGTACCAGGGGCAAGAGACCCAGTACTTC | CARSLAEYQGQETQYF
TRBD1 | TRBJ1-1 | 15 | - | TRBV9 | TGTGCCAGCAGCGTAGGCCCCGGGACAGGTTTAGAAGCTTTCTTT | CASSVGPGTGLEAFF
TRBD1 | TRBJ2-1 | 15 | - | TRBV27 | TGTGCCAGCAGTTTAAGGACAGGGTCTTTCAGTGAGCAGTTCTTC | CASSLRTGSFSEQFF
TRBD1 | TRBJ2-4 | 19 | - | TRBV19 | TGTGCCAGTAGTCTACGGGGGCCTGGACAGGGGCCGGCCAAAAACATTCAGTACTTC | CASSLRGPGQGPAKNIQYF
- | TRBJ1-3 | 15 | - | TRBV9 | TGTGCCAGCAGCTACGGCGGCGGAAGTGGAAACACCATATATTTT | CASSYGGGSGNTIYF
- | TRBJ1-2 | 13 | - | TRBV6-6 | TGTGCCAGCAGTTATAAGACAGTTTATGGCTACACCTTC | CASSYKTVYGYTF
TRBD1 | TRBJ1-5 | 16 | - | TRBV5-6 | TGTGCCAGCAGCTTGGGTGGGACAGGGACCGATCAGCCCCAGCATTTT | CASSLGGTGTDQPQHF
- | TRBJ1-1 | 13 | - | TRBV13 | TGTGCCAGCAGCCTGGGCTTGAACACTGAAGCTTTCTTT | CASSLGLNTEAFF
- | TRBJ2-1 | 13 | - | TRBV5-4 | TGTGCCAGCAGCTTGGACAGTAAAATTGAGCAGTTCTTC | CASSLDSKIEQFF
TRBD1 | TRBJ1-1 | 15 | - | TRBV2 | TGTGCCAGCAGTGTCCCAGGGGGCCTGAACACTGAAGCTTTCTTT | CASSVPGGLNTEAFF
- | TRBJ1-1 | 13 | - | TRBV6-1 | TGTGCCAGCCAGGAGCGGAGGAACACTGAAGCTTTCTTT | CASQERRNTEAFF
- | TRBJ1-1 | 14 | - | TRBV9 | TGTGCCAGCAGCGGTGAAGGGGAGAACACTGAAGCTTTCTTT | CASSGEGENTEAFF
- | TRBJ1-5 | 16 | - | TRBV15 | TGTGCCACCGTGGCGGGGGGCGATTATAGCAATCAGCCCCAGCATTTT | CATVAGGDYSNQPQHF
TRBD1 | TRBJ2-7 | 16 | - | TRBV6-5 | TGTGCCAGCAGTTACGGGGGACAGGGGCCTGCCTACGAGCAGTACTTC | CASSYGGQGPAYEQYF
TRBD1 | TRBJ1-1 | 18 | - | TRBV28 | TGTGCCAGCAGCTCTACGATTATTCAGGGGGCAGGAGGGACTGAAGCTTTCTTT | CASSSTIIQGAGGTEAFF
- | TRBJ1-3 | 15 | medium-sized | TRBV28 | TGTGCCAGCAGTCTAGGGGGGGATGGTGGAAACACCATATATTTT | CASSLGGDGGNTIYF